This T cell receptor (beta chain) was found in a study of shared clonotypes between healthy human individuals (dated by TCRdb to 2018 to 2020). In terms of the full investigation: The cohort included three men and a couple of women between 18 and 49 years of age. Per donor, three plates each were used for CD4 naive and CD4 memory, two for CD8 naive, and one for CD8 memory. To estimate repertoire size and how much clonotypes are shared between individuals, the study performed deep sequencing of blood TCR repertoires from 4 to 6 healthy adults. To increase sequencing depth and limit assay-specific biases, different laboratories used diverse techniques to prepare libraries and sequence TCR repertoires. Between about 0.8 and 9 billion PBMCs per donor were obtained by leukapheresis.

Overall study outcomes, separate from this receptor: Pairwise subsampling led to the expectation that sequencing depth would affect the degree of clonotype sharing among donors. Compared with non-shared clonotypes, the clonotypes found in all four sorted-subset donors had higher generation probabilities. Sharing across a few donors was observed for approximately 5% of naive CD4, about 4% of naive CD8, about 2.3% of memory CD4, and around 0.44% of memory CD8 clonotypes. Naive subsets generally had larger estimated clonotype richness than memory subsets. Even with the large sequencing depth, rarefaction of the sorted-subset datasets indicated that sequencing was incomplete. Only blood was sampled, and tissue TCR repertoires likely differ from those in blood. The genetic and exposure-history diversity represented was limited by the small number of donors.

Using the deep immunoSEQ assay, multiplex PCR amplified TCR CDR3 regions from genomic DNA. Genomic DNA extracted from each cell subset was distributed evenly over all wells of several immunoSEQ 96-well plates, and each plate served as one replicate. For sorted subsets, each replicate PCR was loaded with around 220 ng genomic DNA, equivalent to 25,000 to 35,000 T cell genomes. Purified libraries were measured with a Qubit 3.0 fluorometer, size-checked on a Bioanalyzer 2100, and measured again with the KAPA Library Quantification kit. Every immunoSEQ 96-well plate was sequenced on a separate single-read 150-cycle Illumina NextSeq 550 flow cell. The authors' analysis ran thus. The immunoSEQ output contained only junctional sequences without quality scores, so filtering could not match that applied to full-length reads. To assign V/J genes and CDR3, sequences were annotated using PyIR, a Python wrapper for IgBLAST v1.9, with IMGT germline references. Reads were removed for weak V/J assignments (E-value above 1e-6), missing CDR3, stop codons, out-of-frame junctions, or ambiguous translated residues. A V3J clonotype was defined by an identical inferred V gene, J gene, and CDR3 amino acid sequence. The percentage overlap between two repertoires was calculated by dividing the number of shared unique clonotypes by the size of the smaller repertoire. Repertoire richness was assessed with RTK rarefaction, the Chao1 estimator, and Recon v2.1 estimates of unobserved clonotypes. For all TCRbeta clonotypes obtained by the gDNA method from several donors, generation probabilities were computed with OLGA. TCRdb holds this immuneACCESS table with in-frame rearrangements only. Some clones are missing; in checked studies, unresolved V genes explain under half, and the rest has no known cause. That table gives V, J and clone size, and the DNA gave D and trimming. The sample table holds approximately 1,000,000 clones, of which about 80% were seen once. The ten largest make up 0.89% of the sample.

This clone came up once. It lacks a known antigen. Per-base quality was not reported, and no clone a single base away is much larger than it. Trimming costs V 0 bases and J 6 bases, and their ends lie 12 bases apart. Looking up the germline V gene yields CDR1 SGHVS and CDR2 FNYEAQ. Spanning cysteine to phenylalanine, the CDR3 consists of 14 amino acids. Of the read, only the CDR3 DNA is kept; its 42 bases are in frame from base 1. The donors were healthy, HIV-negative adults with no recently reported acute infections or vaccinations. Every donor was a Caucasian adult living in Nashville, Tennessee, USA. CD4+ T cells were enriched by magnetic negative selection, after which naive cells were positively selected on CD45RA and the negative fraction was taken as the memory subset. Blood was collected by leukapheresis, and PBMCs were isolated by Ficoll-Histopaque density gradient centrifugation and then cryopreserved in liquid nitrogen vapor phase. Purity and quantity of every magnetically sorted T cell population were checked by analytical flow cytometry. Genomic DNA was isolated from every sorted fraction and measured by UV absorbance on a Nanodrop 2000c.

This clonotype was sampled from a man between 18 and 29 years old in good health. Some clones in this sample may be carry-over from other donors' samples. Sequencing used memory CD4+ T cells from PBMCs. Sample cell subset or site, as interpreted from the label and publication: CD45RA-negative fraction. Here the chain combines TRBV7-6 and TRBJ2-7; the D region may be TRBD1 or TRBD2, each matching 5 bases equally. The DNA sequence reads TGTGCCAGCAGCTTAGCGAAGGCAGGGAGCGAGCAGTACTTC. Its protein product is CASSLAKAGSEQYF.